This T cell receptor (beta chain) was sequenced in a study of T-cell memory formation after mild COVID-19. MiXCR, applied by TCRdb to the 5' RACE reads, yields one record per CDR3 protein. The table lists roughly 130,000 distinct CDR3 sequences, about 16% of them singletons. This clonotype appeared a few times. Source material: PBMCs or a T cell subset sorted from them (not recorded which). The clonotype comes from an adult woman who had mild COVID-19 (a few samples of this study predate the infection). Cell type and time point are not known.

CDR3 bases: TGCGCCAGCAGCCAAGGGGTCAGAGCAACTAATGAAAAACTGTTTTTT. Its protein is CASSQGVRATNEKLFF. The gene calls are TRBV4-1 and TRBJ1-4; no clear D. Germline CDR1 MGHRA, CDR2 YSYEKL. The ends were cut back, 1 base at V and 0 bases at J, with 9 bases in the middle. The CDR3 sequence is 16 residues long.